This is a list of T cell receptor beta chains from one sample in a study of blood T cell repertoires in COVID-19. Sequencing was performed with immunoSEQ multiplex PCR; in TCRdb, only in-frame clones are kept and a portion is missing. Here the sample spans 130,000 to 150,000 clones, 87% being singletons. Sequenced: PBMCs or T cells enriched from blood (not recorded which). The source of these receptors is a woman aged 40 to 49 who had been exposed to COVID-19. CDR3s leave out the opening cysteine and the closing phenylalanine or tryptophan. D genes are given only for firm matches. The size of a clone is reported for some rows only, either as once, few or many, or as a class for expanded clones.

j_gene: TRBJ2-1
d_gene: TRBD2
abundance: .
v_gene: TRBV9
CDR3aa: ASSERLAPYNEQF

j_gene: TRBJ2-7
d_gene: TRBD1
abundance: once
v_gene: TRBV16
CDR3aa: ASSQPGQPYEQY

j_gene: TRBJ2-2
d_gene: .
abundance: .
v_gene: TRBV7-8
CDR3aa: ASTQGRAVNSGELF

j_gene: TRBJ1-4
d_gene: .
abundance: .
v_gene: TRBV27
CDR3aa: ASSARDGGGEKLF

j_gene: TRBJ2-7
d_gene: TRBD1
abundance: .
v_gene: TRBV28
CDR3aa: ASIPTGGDYEQY

j_gene: TRBJ1-1
d_gene: TRBD1
abundance: .
v_gene: TRBV25-1
CDR3aa: ASSEGTGGNTEAF

j_gene: TRBJ1-1
d_gene: TRBD1
abundance: .
v_gene: TRBV14
CDR3aa: ASSQEQGITEAF

j_gene: TRBJ2-1
d_gene: .
abundance: .
v_gene: TRBV11-2
CDR3aa: ASNWGPNEQF

j_gene: TRBJ1-4
d_gene: .
abundance: .
v_gene: TRBV28
CDR3aa: ASNPGTLGEKLF

j_gene: TRBJ1-2
d_gene: TRBD1
abundance: .
v_gene: TRBV29-1
CDR3aa: SVAPGTGTNYGYT

j_gene: TRBJ1-5
d_gene: TRBD1
abundance: .
v_gene: TRBV7-8
CDR3aa: ASSSSRDRGPNQPQH

j_gene: TRBJ2-1
d_gene: TRBD1
abundance: .
v_gene: TRBV10-1
CDR3aa: ASSETGVGLNEQF

j_gene: TRBJ1-2
d_gene: .
abundance: .
v_gene: TRBV6-2/TRBV6-3
CDR3aa: ASRPWAGDYGYT

j_gene: TRBJ2-7
d_gene: TRBD1
abundance: once
v_gene: TRBV10-3
CDR3aa: ASSPGTGSSYEQY

j_gene: TRBJ2-1
d_gene: TRBD1
abundance: once
v_gene: TRBV10-2
CDR3aa: ASRRPGTGKDYNEQF

j_gene: TRBJ2-1
d_gene: TRBD2
abundance: .
v_gene: TRBV5-1
CDR3aa: ASSRGGRLEF

j_gene: TRBJ1-5
d_gene: .
abundance: .
v_gene: TRBV9
CDR3aa: ASSVGGYDQPQH

j_gene: TRBJ1-4
d_gene: .
abundance: .
v_gene: TRBV11-2
CDR3aa: ASSSPRLANEKLF

j_gene: TRBJ2-7
d_gene: TRBD1
abundance: .
v_gene: TRBV7-9
CDR3aa: ASSSGTGGFYEQY

j_gene: TRBJ2-1
d_gene: .
abundance: .
v_gene: TRBV11-2
CDR3aa: ASSLSLLTSSYNEQF

j_gene: TRBJ1-3
d_gene: .
abundance: .
v_gene: TRBV13
CDR3aa: ASSLVPVAGDSGNTIY

j_gene: TRBJ1-1
d_gene: .
abundance: .
v_gene: TRBV7-9
CDR3aa: ASSLLAGTGTEAF

j_gene: TRBJ1-6
d_gene: TRBD1
abundance: once
v_gene: TRBV2
CDR3aa: ASRRDRGDPPLH

j_gene: TRBJ1-4
d_gene: .
abundance: .
v_gene: TRBV27
CDR3aa: ASRGGGRNNEKLF

j_gene: TRBJ1-2
d_gene: TRBD1
abundance: .
v_gene: TRBV6-5
CDR3aa: ASSYRTGGEGGYT

j_gene: TRBJ1-4
d_gene: TRBD1
abundance: .
v_gene: TRBV5-1
CDR3aa: ASSSGQVDEKLF

j_gene: TRBJ1-2
d_gene: TRBD1
abundance: .
v_gene: TRBV7-9
CDR3aa: ASRSAGGDLRGYT

j_gene: TRBJ1-5
d_gene: .
abundance: few
v_gene: TRBV5-1
CDR3aa: ASSLGGGAQPQH

j_gene: TRBJ1-3
d_gene: TRBD1
abundance: .
v_gene: TRBV5-1
CDR3aa: ASSRQGLANTIY

j_gene: TRBJ1-2
d_gene: .
abundance: .
v_gene: TRBV3-1/TRBV3-2
CDR3aa: ASSLGGSDSYGYT

j_gene: TRBJ1-2
d_gene: TRBD1
abundance: .
v_gene: TRBV5-1
CDR3aa: ASSLGQGVGYT

j_gene: TRBJ1-1
d_gene: TRBD1
abundance: .
v_gene: TRBV16
CDR3aa: ASSQRQGGQSEAF

j_gene: TRBJ2-5
d_gene: .
abundance: .
v_gene: TRBV12-2
CDR3aa: ASRLVGGETQY

j_gene: TRBJ1-1
d_gene: .
abundance: .
v_gene: TRBV4-3
CDR3aa: ASSHVENTEAF

j_gene: TRBJ2-3
d_gene: .
abundance: .
v_gene: TRBV19
CDR3aa: ASSLTQGSGTDTQY

j_gene: TRBJ2-7
d_gene: TRBD2
abundance: .
v_gene: TRBV29-1
CDR3aa: SVRTSGSHLGEQY

j_gene: TRBJ1-2
d_gene: .
abundance: .
v_gene: TRBV7-9
CDR3aa: ASSPLGRTNYGYT

j_gene: TRBJ2-2
d_gene: TRBD2
abundance: .
v_gene: TRBV28
CDR3aa: ASSLRREGSRELF

j_gene: TRBJ1-2
d_gene: .
abundance: .
v_gene: TRBV5-5
CDR3aa: ASSQGQSGPYGYT

j_gene: TRBJ1-2
d_gene: .
abundance: once
v_gene: TRBV11-1
CDR3aa: ASSATRGQEGGYT

j_gene: TRBJ2-5
d_gene: TRBD2
abundance: .
v_gene: TRBV18
CDR3aa: ASNLRLAGEETQY

j_gene: TRBJ2-1
d_gene: TRBD1
abundance: .
v_gene: TRBV19
CDR3aa: AVKDRGSPNEQF

j_gene: TRBJ1-2
d_gene: .
abundance: .
v_gene: TRBV7-9
CDR3aa: ASSLTVGGGYGYT

j_gene: TRBJ1-1
d_gene: TRBD1
abundance: few
v_gene: TRBV7-9
CDR3aa: ASSHGQGGTEAF

j_gene: TRBJ1-1
d_gene: .
abundance: .
v_gene: TRBV7-9
CDR3aa: ASSRKQNTEAF

j_gene: TRBJ1-2
d_gene: .
abundance: .
v_gene: TRBV11-2
CDR3aa: ASSLGSGSGYT

j_gene: TRBJ1-6
d_gene: .
abundance: .
v_gene: TRBV29-1
CDR3aa: SVGQRDGPNSPLH

j_gene: TRBJ1-1
d_gene: .
abundance: .
v_gene: TRBV6-5
CDR3aa: ASSYFAGDWAF

j_gene: TRBJ2-2
d_gene: .
abundance: .
v_gene: TRBV24-1
CDR3aa: ATSGGGYGELF

j_gene: TRBJ2-1
d_gene: TRBD1
abundance: .
v_gene: TRBV16
CDR3aa: ASSLQGRNEQF

j_gene: TRBJ2-1
d_gene: .
abundance: .
v_gene: TRBV6-5
CDR3aa: ASRRRSGGEQF

j_gene: TRBJ2-2
d_gene: .
abundance: .
v_gene: TRBV19
CDR3aa: ASQTVVNTGELF

j_gene: TRBJ2-3
d_gene: TRBD2
abundance: .
v_gene: TRBV3-1/TRBV3-2
CDR3aa: ASSQVLAGGRPLRFGTQY

j_gene: TRBJ2-1
d_gene: .
abundance: .
v_gene: TRBV5-5
CDR3aa: ASSDDLSSYNEQF

j_gene: TRBJ2-5
d_gene: .
abundance: .
v_gene: TRBV18
CDR3aa: ASSPTRTETQY

j_gene: TRBJ2-1
d_gene: .
abundance: .
v_gene: TRBV5-1
CDR3aa: ASSLRQVDNEQF

j_gene: TRBJ1-2
d_gene: TRBD1
abundance: .
v_gene: TRBV10-1
CDR3aa: ASSGTGGGGYT

j_gene: TRBJ1-1
d_gene: TRBD1
abundance: once
v_gene: TRBV12-5
CDR3aa: ASAFGQGRGTEAF

j_gene: TRBJ2-7
d_gene: .
abundance: .
v_gene: TRBV18
CDR3aa: ASSDTGQHSYEQY